The 20 T cell receptor beta chains presented below share a single source sample, sequenced in a study of Graves' ophthalmopathy and Graves' hyperthyroidism. RNA transcripts were the template, and TCR beta CDR3 regions were amplified from them. Investigators did first-round RT-PCR with HTBI primers, then second-round multiplex PCR. TCRdb reprocessed the multiplex PCR reads with MiXCR, giving one entry per CDR3 protein. The top ten clones hold 40% to 45% of a sample with 650,000 to 900,000 distinct CDR3 sequences, 35% to 50% of them seen once. Sequencing used peripheral blood. These receptors came from an adult man with Graves' ophthalmopathy.

This clonotype was counted many times. The genes are TRBV2 and TRBJ2-5; D is ambiguous. This CDR3 comprises 12 residues. The V end was cut by 9 bases, the J end by 0 bases, with 8 bases between. The germline gives CDR1 SNHLY, CDR2 FYNNEI. CDR3: CARGPNQETQYF. The CDR3 nucleotides are TGTGCCAGAGGACCGAACCAAGAGACCCAGTACTTC.

This clonotype was picked up many times. A read error may produce the germline difference seen at one junction end. The chain links TRBV4-1 to TRBJ1-6; no clear D gene. Germline V CDR1 and CDR2: MGHRA, YSYEKL. This CDR3 contains 15 residues. The CDR3 sequence: CASSLRSSNNSPLHF. The CDR3 bases are TGCGCCAGCAGCCTCCGAAGCTCCAATAATTCACCCCTCCACTTT.

This clonotype was detected many times. CDR3 bases: TGTGCCAGCGCGACCGGGACAGGGTATAATTCACCCCTCCACTTT. Translation gives CASATGTGYNSPLHF. The chain employs TRBV19 and TRBJ1-6; 9 bases are a match to TRBD1. Germline V gene lookup returns CDR1 LNHDA and CDR2 SQIVND (reference sequence). V dropped 9 bases and J dropped 4; count of bases not matched to a gene: 7. This CDR3 region has 15 residues.

This clonotype showed up many times. The chain links TRBV10-1 to TRBJ2-7; the D gene is possibly TRBD2 (6 bases). CDR3 length: 13 residues. The ends were cut back, 0 bases at V and 7 bases at J, with 10 bases in the middle. The germline V gene encodes CDR1 WNHNN and CDR2 SYGVQD (reference sequence). The CDR3 bases are TGCGCCAGCAGTGAGTCCCCTGGGGGGGAGCAGTACTTC. As protein: CASSESPGGEQYF.

V usage is TRBV20-1 and J usage is TRBJ2-7; D is ambiguous. Trimming left V 5 bases short and J 6 bases short, with 8 bases between. CDR3 size: 10 residues. CDR1 DFQATT and CDR2 SNEGSKA come from the germline V gene (reference sequence). DNA of the CDR3: TGCAGTGCTTCCTTGTCCGAGCAGTACTTC. It yields the protein CSASLSEQYF.

The table lists this clonotype with a few counts. This rearrangement joins TRBV5-6 to TRBJ1-6, with 7 bases matching TRBD1. This CDR3 is built from 14 residues. The trim removed 4 bases at V and 10 bases at J, leaving 8 bases unmatched. The germline V gene has CDR1 SGHDT and CDR2 YYEEEE. The CDR3 here is CASSQDRVRSPLHF. The DNA for the CDR3 is TGTGCCAGCAGCCAAGACAGGGTCAGGTCACCCCTCCACTTT.

This clonotype was counted only a few times. The rearrangement links TRBV2 to TRBJ2-7, with 9 bases fitting TRBD2. The CDR3 sequence is 15 residues long. Per germline, CDR1 SNHLY and CDR2 FYNNEI. With V trimmed by 5 bases and J by 2 bases, 7 bases remained unmatched. CDR3 in amino acids: CASSLREGATYEQYF. The CDR3 DNA reads as TGTGCCAGCAGTTTGCGGGAGGGCGCGACCTACGAGCAGTACTTC.

This clonotype was seen a handful of times. This rearrangement joins TRBV6-6 to TRBJ2-5; 9 bases are shared with TRBD1. The CDR3 has 16 residues. V trimming: 5 bases; J trimming: 2 bases; junction bases outside the gene matches: 9. The germline V gene has CDR1 MNHNY and CDR2 SVGAGI (reference sequence). CDR3 nucleotides: TGTGCCAGCAGTGGAGGACAGGGGATTAGGCAAGAGACCCAGTACTTC. Its protein is CASSGGQGIRQETQYF.

This clonotype has at least ten counts. The J gene is TRBJ1-4, the V gene TRBV20-1; the match to TRBD1 covers 9 bases. V lost 6 bases and J lost 7; bases outside the gene matches: 6. The CDR3 sequence is 13 residues long. The V gene's germline CDR1 is DFQATT and CDR2 SNEGSKA (reference sequence). The CDR3: CSATGDRVEKLFF. CDR3 nucleotides: TGCAGTGCCACAGGGGACAGGGTTGAAAAACTGTTTTTT.

J is TRBJ2-7 and V is TRBV2; 14 nucleotides line up with TRBD2. The J call may be mistaken, given a closer DNA end match to TRBJ2-1. Germline assignment: CDR1 SNHLY and CDR2 FYNNEI. The CDR3 consists of 15 residues. Here the CDR3 DNA reads TGTGCCAGCAGCGCGACTAGCGGGAGGGCCAATGAGCAGTTCTTC. It encodes CASSATSGRANEQFF.

V is TRBV2 and J is TRBJ2-5; 8 nucleotides match TRBD2. V lost 5 bases, J lost 1 base, and 6 bases stayed unmatched. The CDR3 runs to 15 residues. The germline gives CDR1 SNHLY, CDR2 FYNNEI. This chain's CDR3 is CASSFGGDTQETQYF. The CDR3, as DNA: TGTGCCAGCAGTTTCGGGGGGGATACCCAAGAGACCCAGTACTTC.

V gene TRBV5-4 combines with J gene TRBJ1-6; D might be TRBD1 (5 bases). The CDR3 has 13 amino acids. Germline assignment: CDR1 SGHNT and CDR2 YYREEE (reference sequence). Trimming took 0 bases from V and 12 from J, leaving 10 bases between them. The CDR3 DNA follows: TGTGCCAGCAGCTTGGGAGGGGCGAGACCCCTCCACTTT. Translation gives CASSLGGARPLHF.

Details on this clonotype: Here the CDR3 omits its conserved ending phenylalanine or tryptophan, so a read error is the likely source. CDR3 loop: CSALAGGQETQYS. CDR3 in DNA: TGCAGCGCACTCGCCGGGGGCCAAGAGACCCAGTACTCC. The V and J genes are TRBV29-1 and TRBJ2-5; D possibly corresponds to TRBD2 (6 bases). V was trimmed by 7 bases and J by 1 base, leaving 13 bases between them. Germline CDR1 and CDR2: SQVTM and ANQGSEA. The CDR3 sequence is 13 residues long.

Of note for this clonotype: Being one base from a much bigger clone, this may be a read error. The chain has TRBV10-1 and TRBJ1-6; no clear D gene. V gave up 9 bases and J gave up 0 bases, with 9 bases separating them. The germline gives CDR1 WNHNN, CDR2 SYGVQD (reference sequence). The CDR3 contains 14 residues. The CDR3 coding sequence is TGCGCCAGGAGCAGTTGCTCCTATAATTCACCCCTCCACTTT. This sequence encodes CARSSCSYNSPLHF.

This clonotype was picked up one time. The V call is TRBV24-1, the J call TRBJ1-5, with a weak D call TRBD1 (5 bases). Germline loops: CDR1 KGHDR, CDR2 SFDVKD. The germline V and J ends were trimmed by 6 bases and 5 bases, with 16 bases remaining between them. The CDR3 covers 15 residues. The CDR3 DNA sequence: TGTGCCACCAGTTTTAGCGGGGACGGGGATCAGCCCCAGCATTTT. Translated: CATSFSGDGDQPQHF.

This clonotype was observed a single time. This chain connects TRBV19 to TRBJ1-2, with 11 bases matching TRBD1. This CDR3 region has 12 residues. Germline CDR1 LNHDA, CDR2 SQIVND (reference sequence). The ends lost 10 bases at V and 7 bases at J; junction bases unmatched: 5. CDR3 region: CATRTGGFGYTF. The CDR3 bases are TGTGCCACCAGGACAGGGGGCTTTGGCTACACCTTC.

As concerns this clonotype: A much larger clone lies one base from this, so it may be a read error. The J gene is TRBJ1-5, the V gene TRBV5-1; the match to TRBD1 covers 8 bases. The CDR3 contains 14 residues. Unmatched junction bases numbered 4, after V lost 3 bases and J lost 5 bases. Per germline, CDR1 SGHRS and CDR2 YFSETQ. CDR3 coding DNA: TGCGCCAGCAGCTCCGAACAGGGGGATCAGCCCCAGCATTTT. This sequence encodes CASSSEQGDQPQHF.

This rearrangement joins TRBV25-1 to TRBJ2-2; 8 bases are shared with TRBD1. V shed 8 bases, J shed 3 bases, and the junction held 5 bases outside the gene matches. The CDR3 sequence is 14 residues long. Germline V gene lookup returns CDR1 MGHDK and CDR2 SYGVNS. In DNA form, the CDR3 reads TGTGCCAGCTCGGACAGGGTTGACACCGGGGAGCTGTTTTTT. This translates into CASSDRVDTGELFF.

This clonotype was counted at least ten times. The J gene is TRBJ1-2, the V gene TRBV15; 7 nucleotides match TRBD1. The length of the CDR3 is 17 residues. V gave up 5 bases and J gave up 0 bases; unmatched junction bases: 12. Germline lookup yields CDR1 LNHNV and CDR2 YYDKDF (reference sequence). CDR3 region: CATSLRGPGQTNYGYTF. The CDR3 nucleotides read TGTGCCACCAGCCTCAGGGGCCCGGGACAGACTAACTATGGCTACACCTTC.

V gene TRBV2 combines with J gene TRBJ1-2; D is unresolved. Germline V gene sequence: CDR1 SNHLY, CDR2 FYNNEI. CDR3 length equals 13 residues. Trimming removed 6 bases at V and 1 base at J, with 9 bases between. CDR3 region: CASRPGNNYGYTF. The CDR3 DNA reads as TGTGCCAGCAGGCCGGGAAATAACTATGGCTACACCTTC.